What follows are 4 T cell receptor beta chains derived from one specimen sequenced in a study of blood T cell repertoires in COVID-19. The repertoire was sequenced with immunoSEQ multiplex PCR; TCRdb's copy has only in-frame clones and lacks some. The sample lists 110,000 to 150,000 clones, around three quarters occurring once. The material sequenced was peripheral blood. The receptors shown here come from a man aged 55-75 years with acute or convalescent COVID-19.

This clone was found once. J is TRBJ2-1 and V is TRBV19, with 9 bases matching TRBD2. V lost 8 bases, J lost 1 base, and 9 bases stayed unmatched. CDR1 and CDR2 (germline): LNHDA, SQIVND (reference sequence). The CDR3 extends over 16 amino acids. The CDR3 region has the DNA TGTGCCAGTGTGAGTGATGCGGGAGGGTCCTACAATGAGCAGTTCTTC. Protein product: CASVSDAGGSYNEQFF.

This clone has only a few counts. J is TRBJ1-3 and V is TRBV10-3, with D uncertain. The CDR3 length is 12 residues. The V and J ends lost 10 bases and 6 bases respectively, with 13 bases between them. Germline V gives CDR1 ENHRY, CDR2 SYGVKD. CDR3 loop: CATGFEENTIYF. The CDR3 nucleotides read TGTGCCACCGGGTTTGAAGAAAACACCATATATTTT.

The chain is built from TRBV6-5 and TRBJ2-3, with 7 positions matching TRBD1. The CDR3 is 15 residues long. V shed 5 bases, J shed 2 bases, and the junction held 7 bases outside the gene matches. Germline assignment: CDR1 MNHEY and CDR2 SVGAGI. This chain's CDR3 is CASSRQGHATDTQYF. In DNA form, the CDR3 reads TGTGCCAGCAGTCGACAGGGACACGCCACAGATACGCAGTATTTT.

With regard to this clone: Other nucleotide sequences from this sample produce the same CDR3. The rearrangement links TRBV7-9 to TRBJ2-1; the match to TRBD2 covers 8 bases. Germline V gene sequence: CDR1 SEHNR, CDR2 FQNEAQ (reference sequence). The CDR3 is 16 amino acids. V was clipped by 5 bases and J by 6 bases; unmatched bases: 12. The CDR3 sequence is CASSERLAGGLNEQFF. CDR3 nucleotides: TGTGCCAGCAGCGAACGACTGGCGGGAGGACTCAATGAGCAGTTCTTC.